Included here is one TCR beta chain sequence, with context. The antigen remains unidentified. The data derive from a study of Tregs in tolerant kidney transplant recipients. Measured with immunoSEQ multiplex PCR; TCRdb has only the in-frame clones, and not every one. The sample lists about 44,000 clones, about 95% occurring once. The germline gives CDR1 SGHNT, CDR2 YYREEE (reference sequence). V was clipped by 1 base and J by 3 bases; unmatched bases: 0. The CDR3 is 14 residues long. The J gene is TRBJ1-4, the V gene TRBV5-4; 7 nucleotides align to TRBD1. Sequencing was performed on Tregs from blood cultured with allogeneic cells. This receptor was identified in a human donor in good health. DNA for the CDR3: TGTGCCAGCAGCTTGCAGGGGGCTAATGAAAAACTGTTTTTT. Its protein is CASSLQGANEKLFF.